Listed here are 26 T cell receptor beta chains from one sample, sequenced in a study of ipilimumab plus nivolumab after autologous stem cell transplantation (dated by TCRdb to 2020 to 2023). The library was obtained by the immunoSEQ multiplex PCR assay. TCRdb obtained this table from immuneACCESS and retained in-frame rearrangements with V and J assigned. These tables miss some clones; where compared with another copy, unresolved V genes account for less than half of the shortfall, and the remainder is unexplained. The sample includes roughly 10,000 clones, with approximately 80% observed a single time. The top ten constitute more than 7% of the sample. The specimen was PBMCs, collected in a trial of ipilimumab plus nivolumab as post-transplant consolidation. The receptors were gathered from a male donor with diffuse large B-cell lymphoma.

V gene TRBV7-9 combines with J gene TRBJ2-7, with TRBD1 matching over 9 bases. The CDR3 loop spans 15 amino acids. Germline assignment: CDR1 SEHNR and CDR2 FQNEAQ (reference sequence). Trimming took 5 bases from V and 3 from J; bases not matched to a gene: 8. The CDR3 DNA sequence: TGTGCCAGCAGCCCCAGACAGGGGGAGTACTACGAGCAGTACTTC. Its translation is CASSPRQGEYYEQYF.

The genes are TRBV5-1 and TRBJ2-7; 8 nucleotides align to TRBD1. The CDR3 has 16 amino acids. With 4 bases clipped from V and 5 bases from J, the junction kept 14 bases outside the gene matches. Germline V lookup: CDR1 SGHRS, CDR2 YFSETQ. Here the CDR3 reads CASSGDQGALGNEQYF. CDR3 sequence (DNA): TGCGCCAGCAGCGGCGACCAGGGGGCCCTGGGTAACGAGCAGTACTTC.

This clone occurred a few times. The rearrangement joins TRBV7-9 to TRBJ2-7; 9 bases align to TRBD1. Per the germline V gene, CDR1 is SEHNR and CDR2 is FQNEAQ (reference sequence). The V gene end was trimmed by 5 bases and the J gene end by 7 bases; junction bases not matched to a gene: 9. The CDR3 runs 14 residues. CDR3 DNA: TGTGCCAGCAGCGGACAGGACAGGGGCAAAGAGCAGTACTTC. This codes for CASSGQDRGKEQYF.

This clone was counted once. The V gene is TRBV28, the J gene TRBJ1-2; possible D gene TRBD1, 5 bases. In germline, CDR1 is MDHEN, CDR2 SYDVKM. Trimming took off 1 base at V and 2 bases at J, with 14 bases between the two ends. The CDR3 loop spans 16 amino acids. CDR3 protein: CASSLYREEGNYGYTF. The DNA of the CDR3 is TGTGCCAGCAGTTTATATAGGGAGGAGGGGAACTATGGCTACACCTTC.

A single count supports this clone. J is TRBJ2-3 and V is TRBV5-1, with TRBD2 matching over 8 bases. Germline V gene sequence: CDR1 SGHRS, CDR2 YFSETQ. This CDR3 spans 16 amino acids. Trimming cost V 0 bases and J 7 bases; bases outside gene matches: 10. The DNA for the CDR3 is TGCGCCAGCAGCTTGGGAGCCCACGGGGGGGGGAATACGCAGTATTTT. This encodes CASSLGAHGGGNTQYF.

V gene TRBV6-1 combines with J gene TRBJ1-5; D remains unclear. The germline CDR1 and CDR2 sequences are MNHNS and SASEGT. Trimming removed 7 bases from V and 6 bases from J, with 13 bases in between. This CDR3 is built from 13 residues. The CDR3 protein is CASTNPEVQPQHF. The CDR3 nucleotides read TGTGCCAGCACCAATCCAGAGGTTCAGCCCCAGCATTTT.

The genes are TRBV7-6 and TRBJ2-2; TRBD1 agrees at 9 bases. CDR1 is SGHVS, CDR2 FNYEAQ, per germline. The CDR3 spans 19 residues. Unmatched junction bases numbered 15, after V lost 2 bases and J lost 5 bases. This chain's CDR3 is CASSLYLEGQGPGTGELFF. As DNA, the CDR3 is TGTGCCAGCAGCTTATATTTGGAAGGACAGGGGCCGGGAACCGGGGAGCTGTTTTTT.

The chain combines TRBV27 with TRBJ2-1; D remains ambiguous. V was pared by 5 bases and J by 0 bases, with 8 bases between. The germline V gene has CDR1 MNHEY and CDR2 SMNVEV (reference sequence). The CDR3 is 14 amino acids. The CDR3 nucleotides are TGTGCCAGCAGTCGCGAGGTCTCCTACAATGAGCAGTTCTTC. Amino acid sequence: CASSREVSYNEQFF.

The V call is TRBV7-9, the J call TRBJ2-1; TRBD2 matches 11 bases. CDR3 length equals 17 residues. V trimming: 3 bases; J trimming: 3 bases; junction bases outside the gene matches: 7. The germline V gene encodes CDR1 SEHNR and CDR2 FQNEAQ (reference sequence). Written as DNA, the CDR3 is TGTGCCAGCAGCTTCCCCCCCGGGACTAGCGGCTACAATGAGCAGTTCTTC. Amino acid sequence: CASSFPPGTSGYNEQFF.

This clone was seen only once. The genes are TRBV9 and TRBJ1-2; unclear D gene. This CDR3 region has 14 residues. Germline CDR1 reads SGDLS; CDR2 reads YYNGEE. The V and J ends lost 0 bases and 7 bases respectively, with 13 bases between them. As DNA, the CDR3 is TGTGCCAGCAGCGTAGCTACGTCGGGGATTGGCTACACCTTC. Protein product: CASSVATSGIGYTF.

The chain carries TRBV28 and TRBJ1-5; TRBD1 is a possible D gene (5 bases). V lost 7 bases, J lost 9 bases, and 22 bases lay in between. This CDR3 contains 15 residues. Germline V lookup: CDR1 MDHEN, CDR2 SYDVKM. This CDR3 reads CASTPSMGGALPQHF. CDR3 in DNA: TGTGCCAGCACCCCTAGCATGGGTGGGGCCTTGCCCCAGCATTTT.

This clone was observed a few times. This sequence joins TRBV11-2 and TRBJ1-2, with D possibly being TRBD1 (5 bases). Germline V gene lookup returns CDR1 SGHAT and CDR2 FQNNGV. This CDR3 comprises 13 residues. The V gene lost 8 bases and the J gene lost 4 bases, with 14 bases spanning the gap. The CDR3 sequence is CASRRPGTYGYTF. In DNA, the CDR3 is TGTGCCAGCCGTCGCCCAGGGACCTATGGCTACACCTTC.

The chain couples TRBV5-6 to TRBJ1-1; 8 positions agree with TRBD1. This CDR3 has 15 amino acids. Germline-derived CDR1 and CDR2 are SGHDT and YYEEEE. Trimming took 2 bases from V and 5 from J; bases not matched to a gene: 8. CDR3 sequence: CASSLGPGGRTEAFF. In DNA, the CDR3 is TGTGCCAGCAGCTTAGGGCCAGGGGGCCGGACTGAAGCTTTCTTT.

J is TRBJ2-1 and V is TRBV10-3; D remains unclear. The germline V gene encodes CDR1 ENHRY and CDR2 SYGVKD. This CDR3 contains 15 residues. V lost 6 bases to trimming and J lost 2 bases, with 14 bases between them. The CDR3 loop is CAISGQGPTYNEQFF. DNA for the CDR3: TGTGCCATCAGCGGGCAAGGGCCCACCTACAATGAGCAGTTCTTC.

The gene calls are TRBV2 and TRBJ1-5, with 8 bases fitting TRBD1. This CDR3 region has 14 residues. Trimming took 6 bases from V and 5 from J; bases not matched to a gene: 6. From germline, CDR1 is SNHLY and CDR2 FYNNEI. CDR3 coding DNA: TGTGCCAGCAGCGGACAGGGAACGGATCAGCCCCAGCATTTT. Its translation is CASSGQGTDQPQHF.

The gene calls are TRBV23-1 and TRBJ2-7, with D perhaps given as TRBD1 or TRBD2 (5 bases each). TRBV23-1 is placed among ORFs of uncertain function. Trimming left V 2 bases short and J 9 bases short, with 11 bases between. CDR3 length: 12 residues. CDR3 sequence reads: CASSQHGTGQYF. Written as DNA, the CDR3 is TGCGCCAGCAGTCAACACGGGACGGGGCAGTACTTC.

This clone was detected only once. The chain employs TRBV9 and TRBJ2-1; 10 bases agree with TRBD1. V shed 4 bases and J 7 bases; nucleotides not matched to a gene: 8. Germline V lookup: CDR1 SGDLS, CDR2 YYNGEE. This CDR3 contains 15 residues. CDR3 region: CASSHRDRGPNEQFF. DNA of the CDR3: TGTGCCAGCAGCCACCGGGACAGGGGTCCAAATGAGCAGTTCTTC.

The CDR3 is CASSQFAPRHEQFF. The CDR3 DNA sequence: TGTGCCAGCAGCCAATTTGCCCCTCGGCATGAGCAGTTCTTC. This chain joins TRBV13 and TRBJ2-1; no definite D call. CDR1 is PRHDT, CDR2 FYEKMQ, per germline (reference sequence). The V and J ends lost 5 bases and 8 bases respectively, with 16 bases between them. The CDR3 sequence is 14 residues long.

The V and J genes are TRBV9 and TRBJ1-2; D is undetermined. CDR1 and CDR2 (germline): SGDLS, YYNGEE. This CDR3 has 15 amino acids. V shed 4 bases and J shed 0 bases, with 13 bases lying between them. This chain's CDR3 is CASSYIATANYGYTF. The CDR3 DNA follows: TGTGCCAGCAGCTACATTGCAACAGCTAACTATGGCTACACCTTC.

The chain links TRBV30 to TRBJ1-1; D gene ambiguous. V lost 2 bases and J 0 bases, leaving 19 bases between the germline ends. Germline assignment: CDR1 GTSNPN and CDR2 SVGIG (reference sequence). The CDR3 sequence is 17 residues long. Here the CDR3 reads CAWSYPRATLMNTEAFF. For the CDR3, the DNA is TGTGCCTGGAGTTATCCTCGGGCCACCCTGATGAACACTGAAGCTTTCTTT.

J is TRBJ1-2 and V is TRBV5-6; D is uncertain. V was clipped by 2 bases and J by 1 base, with 6 bases between them. CDR3 size: 13 residues. Germline CDR1 reads SGHDT; CDR2 reads YYEEEE. The CDR3 coding sequence is TGTGCCAGCAGCTTTCAGAGTAACTATGGCTACACCTTC. Translating it yields CASSFQSNYGYTF.

The chain links TRBV29-1 to TRBJ1-1, with 8 positions matching TRBD1. Germline V gene sequence: CDR1 SQVTM, CDR2 ANQGSEA. This CDR3 spans 13 amino acids. V gave up 7 bases and J gave up 2 bases; unmatched junction bases: 6. In DNA form, the CDR3 reads TGCAGCGCGCGACAGGGGCTAAACACTGAAGCTTTCTTT. Translation gives CSARQGLNTEAFF.

J is TRBJ2-2 and V is TRBV5-1, with D possibly matching TRBD2 (6 bases). Trimming stripped 3 bases from V and 4 bases from J, with 10 bases between. This CDR3 is built from 14 residues. Germline V gene lookup returns CDR1 SGHRS and CDR2 YFSETQ. CDR3 sequence (DNA): TGCGCCAGCAGCTGGGGACTGATCACCGGGGAGCTGTTTTTT. This translates into CASSWGLITGELFF. The complete variable domain, with remaining parts taken from reference TRBV5-1 and TRBJ2-2, reads KAGVTQTPRYLIKTRGQQVTLSCSPISGHRSVSWYQQTPGQGLQFLFEYFSETQRNKGNFPGRFSGRQFSNSRSEMNVSTLELGDSALYLCASSWGLITGELFFGEGSRLTVL.

V and J are TRBV27 and TRBJ2-7; no definite D call. CDR3 size: 15 residues. CDR1 and CDR2 from the germline V gene are MNHEY and SMNVEV (reference sequence). V lost 3 bases, J lost 4 bases, and 16 bases lay in between. Here the CDR3 DNA reads TGTGCCAGCAGTTTTTCTTCTGCTTTGGGATACGAGCAGTACTTC. The encoded protein is CASSFSSALGYEQYF.

This clone was observed a few times. The V gene is TRBV5-6, the J gene TRBJ2-1; the match to TRBD1 covers 7 bases. CDR1 SGHDT and CDR2 YYEEEE come from the germline V gene. Germline trimming cut 5 bases from V and 4 bases from J; bases unmatched to any gene: 9. CDR3 length: 15 amino acids. CDR3 sequence: CASSLPGQLYNEQFF. For the CDR3, the DNA is TGTGCCAGCAGTTTACCGGGACAGTTGTACAATGAGCAGTTCTTC.

This chain uses TRBV2 with TRBJ2-4, with D unresolved. This CDR3 is 13 amino acids long. V shed 10 bases and J shed 8 bases, with 18 bases lying between them. The germline gives CDR1 SNHLY, CDR2 FYNNEI. The DNA of the CDR3 is TGTGCCAACACCGGGCCCCCCCTGGACATTCAGTACTTC. Residues: CANTGPPLDIQYF.